The 15 T cell receptor beta chains in this list originate from one sample, sequenced in a study of shared clonotypes between healthy human individuals. Sequencing was performed with immunoSEQ multiplex PCR; in TCRdb, only in-frame clones are kept and a portion is missing. The sample lists millions of clones; approximately 92% were seen once. The specimen was naive CD4+ T cells sorted from blood. Subset denoted: CD45RA+ positively selected. These receptors originate from a man aged 18-30 years in good health.

CDR3 protein: CASSPGTGFQPQHF. The CDR3 coding sequence is TGTGCCAGCAGCCCCGGGACAGGGTTTCAGCCCCAGCATTTT. The J gene is TRBJ1-5, the V gene TRBV5-8, with TRBD1 identical over 9 bases. The V segment lost 4 bases and the J segment 6 bases; nucleotides outside the gene matches: 5. The length of the CDR3 is 14 residues. Germline V gene lookup returns CDR1 SGHTS and CDR2 YDEGEE.

This chain joins TRBV2 and TRBJ2-7; TRBD1 matches 8 bases. This CDR3 is 14 amino acids long. Germline loops: CDR1 SNHLY, CDR2 FYNNEI. Germline trimming cut 8 bases from V and 0 bases from J; bases unmatched to any gene: 6. CDR3 DNA sequence: TGTGCCAGCCTTCAGGGACAGGCCTCCTACGAGCAGTACTTC. It specifies CASLQGQASYEQYF. Complete variable domain (other parts from reference TRBV2 and TRBJ2-7): EPEVTQTPSHQVTQMGQEVILRCVPISNHLYFYWYRQILGQKVEFLVSFYNNEISEKSEIFDDQFSVERPDGSNFTLKIRSTKLEDSAMYFCASLQGQASYEQYFGPGTRLTVT.

The chain joins TRBV19 to TRBJ2-3; D is perhaps TRBD1 (5 bases). V dropped 6 bases and J dropped 2 bases, with 21 bases sitting between them. The CDR3 runs 17 residues. Germline lookup yields CDR1 LNHDA and CDR2 SQIVND (reference sequence). Written as DNA, the CDR3 is TGTGCCAGTAGCCGTTGGCGGTTGGACACCTTCACAGATACGCAGTATTTT. Amino acid sequence: CASSRWRLDTFTDTQYF.

V is TRBV6-4 and J is TRBJ2-1; D remains unclear. V gave up 5 bases and J gave up 4 bases, with 9 bases separating them. The CDR3 has 13 residues. In germline, CDR1 is MRHNA, CDR2 SNTAGT. The CDR3 reads CASSKNIYNEQFF. The CDR3 DNA sequence: TGTGCCAGCAGTAAGAATATATACAATGAGCAGTTCTTC.

The chain recombines TRBV27 with TRBJ1-4, with a possible D match to TRBD1 (5 bases). Germline V lookup: CDR1 MNHEY, CDR2 SMNVEV (reference sequence). With 8 bases removed from V and 8 bases from J, the gap between germline ends came to 30 bases. The CDR3 is 18 amino acids. In DNA form, the CDR3 reads TGTGCCAGCTCCAACGGCCCAAGGGGCGACGGTTTTAAGGAAAAACTGTTTTTT. Amino acid sequence: CASSNGPRGDGFKEKLFF.

On this clone: This same CDR3 is encoded by further DNA sequences in the sample. The chain is built from TRBV18 and TRBJ2-7; D is possibly TRBD2 (7 bases). Germline V lookup: CDR1 KGHSH, CDR2 LQKENI. Trimming removed 0 bases from V and 4 bases from J, with 10 bases in between. The CDR3 is 14 amino acids. The chain's CDR3 is CASSPPGGRYEQYF. In nucleotides, the CDR3 is TGTGCCAGCTCACCACCGGGGGGGCGGTACGAGCAGTACTTC. Full variable domain (missing parts from reference TRBV18 and TRBJ2-7): NAGVMQNPRHLVRRRGQEARLRCSPMKGHSHVYWYRQLPEEGLKFMVYLQKENIIDESGMPKERFSAEFPKEGPSILRIQQVVRGDSAAYFCASSPPGGRYEQYFGPGTRLTVT.

The chain links TRBV7-8 to TRBJ1-1; a possible D gene is TRBD1 (6 bases). This CDR3 spans 18 amino acids. V lost 1 base and J lost 3, with 21 bases in between. Germline values: CDR1 SGHVS, CDR2 FQNEAQ. CDR3 in amino acids: CASSLGPRGFRRDTEAFF. Here the CDR3 DNA reads TGTGCCAGCAGCTTAGGACCCAGGGGATTCAGACGGGACACTGAAGCTTTCTTT.

This clone was counted between two and nine times. The V call is TRBV5-1, the J call TRBJ1-6; D unclear. With 1 base removed from V and 4 bases from J, the gap between germline ends came to 6 bases. Germline V gene lookup returns CDR1 SGHRS and CDR2 YFSETQ. The CDR3 loop spans 14 amino acids. CDR3 region: CASSLKDYNSPLHF. DNA of the CDR3: TGCGCCAGCAGCTTGAAGGATTATAATTCACCCCTCCACTTT.

J is TRBJ1-2 and V is TRBV10-1; D is possibly TRBD1 (6 bases). The CDR3 extends over 14 amino acids. Germline V gives CDR1 WNHNN, CDR2 SYGVQD (reference sequence). Trimming removed 0 bases from V and 5 bases from J, with 10 bases in between. Here the CDR3 reads CASSESNREYGYTF. CDR3 bases: TGCGCCAGCAGTGAGTCGAACAGGGAGTATGGCTACACCTTC.

The CDR3 DNA sequence: TGTGCCAGTAGTATATTTGGCAAAGAAAACATTCAGTACTTC. This encodes CASSIFGKENIQYF. The chain is built from TRBV19 and TRBJ2-4; D remains unclear. Germline assignment: CDR1 LNHDA and CDR2 SQIVND (reference sequence). The CDR3 sequence is 14 residues long. Trimming stripped 2 bases from V and 5 bases from J, with 10 bases between.

The CDR3 DNA follows: TGTGCCAGCAGCGTGGGGGTTGTGAACACTGAAGCTTTCTTT. It yields the protein CASSVGVVNTEAFF. The V and J genes are TRBV9 and TRBJ1-1; weak D call: TRBD1 (5 bases). CDR1 SGDLS and CDR2 YYNGEE come from the germline V gene. This CDR3 has 14 residues. Trimming removed 2 bases from V and 0 bases from J, with 8 bases in between.

V and J are TRBV5-4 and TRBJ2-3; tentative D call: TRBD2 (7 bases). This CDR3 spans 15 amino acids. The germline V and J ends were trimmed by 5 bases and 0 bases, with 13 bases remaining between them. Germline V gene lookup returns CDR1 SGHNT and CDR2 YYREEE (reference sequence). The CDR3 DNA follows: TGTGCCAGCAGTGACGGGGGGCTCAGCACAGATACGCAGTATTTT. It encodes CASSDGGLSTDTQYF.

The rearrangement uses TRBV10-3 and TRBJ1-4; 7 nucleotides align to TRBD1. The CDR3 consists of 15 residues. J was trimmed by 0 bases and V by 6 bases; bases with no gene match: 4. CDR1 is ENHRY, CDR2 SYGVKD, per germline. The CDR3 region has the DNA TGTGCCATCAGGGCAGGGGGGGCAACTAATGAAAAACTGTTTTTT. It codes for CAIRAGGATNEKLFF.

This clone appeared a few times. J is TRBJ1-5 and V is TRBV7-9; TRBD1 is a possible D gene (5 bases). Trimming shortened V by 1 base and J by 5 bases, and 15 bases separated the two germline ends. The CDR3 is 16 residues long. The germline V gene has CDR1 SEHNR and CDR2 FQNEAQ (reference sequence). In nucleotides, the CDR3 is TGTGCCAGCAGCTTAGTGCGGCAGGGTGGTTATCAGCCCCAGCATTTT. It encodes CASSLVRQGGYQPQHF.

This chain uses TRBV6-1 with TRBJ2-7, with D possibly matching TRBD1 (6 bases). The germline V and J ends were trimmed by 5 bases and 2 bases, with 13 bases remaining between them. The CDR3 runs 14 residues. CDR1 is MNHNS and CDR2 is SASEGT in the germline V gene. CDR3 nucleotides: TGTGCCAGCAGTAATACCAGGGGACCCTACGAGCAGTACTTC. It specifies CASSNTRGPYEQYF.